The rows below give T cell receptor beta chains drawn from one sample of a study of radiation and T cells in renal cell carcinoma. Profiling relied on immunoSEQ multiplex PCR, and the TCRdb table lists in-frame clones only, not all of them. The sample records tens of thousands of clones, around three quarters being singletons. The material sequenced was blood, taken from a patient whose treatment included radiotherapy and nephrectomy. These receptors all stem from a woman between 65 and 79 years old with renal cell carcinoma. Both conserved end residues are part of each CDR3. Each record gives: J gene, clone size, D gene, V gene, CDR3 DNA, CDR3 protein. A D gene is named only where the DNA matches it firmly. A row's size may be missing; if present it is once, few, many or a size class.

TRBJ2-3 | NA | TRBD1 | TRBV18 | TGTGCCAGCTCACCACCGTACAGGGGGCCGCAGTATTTT | CASSPPYRGPQYF
TRBJ1-3 | NA | TRBD1 | TRBV19 | TGTGCCAGCCGGGACAGGGAGAACACCATATATTTT | CASRDRENTIYF
TRBJ2-2 | NA | TRBD2 | TRBV9 | TGTGCCAGCAGTGGGACTAGCGGCCTTCCCGGGGAGCTGTTTTTT | CASSGTSGLPGELFF
TRBJ2-3 | NA | TRBD1 | TRBV5-1 | TGCGCCAGCAGCACCCAGGGACAGGGCCCCACAGATACGCAGTATTTT | CASSTQGQGPTDTQYF
TRBJ1-4 | NA | TRBD1 | TRBV5-1 | TGCGCCAGCAGCTTGGACGGGACAGGGGTAATGAAAAGTCTGTTTTTT | CASSLDGTGVMKSLFF
TRBJ1-3 | NA | NA | TRBV27 | TGTGCCAGCGGACCTCAAGGACGGACTGGAAACACCATATATTTT | CASGPQGRTGNTIYF
TRBJ2-1 | NA | NA | TRBV27 | TGTGCCAGCAGACGGACAGACAACTACAATGAGCAGTTCTTC | CASRRTDNYNEQFF
TRBJ1-5 | NA | TRBD1 | TRBV5-1 | TGCGCCAGCAGCCCCGGGACAGGGCGGGTAGGTGATCAGCCCCAGCATTTT | CASSPGTGRVGDQPQHF
TRBJ1-2 | few | NA | TRBV11-2 | TGTGCCAGCAGCTTACAAGCCGGGGACGGATCTGGCTACACCTTC | CASSLQAGDGSGYTF
TRBJ2-1 | NA | NA | TRBV7-9 | TGTGCCAGCAGCTTTTCACAGGGCATCTACAATGAGCAGTTCTTC | CASSFSQGIYNEQFF
TRBJ2-2 | many | NA | TRBV10-3 | TGTGCCGTAACCGCCGGGACGACGAACACCGGGGAGCTGTTTTTT | CAVTAGTTNTGELFF
TRBJ2-3 | NA | TRBD1 | TRBV5-1 | TGCGCCAGCAGCCCAAGACAGGGATCAGATACGCAGTATTTT | CASSPRQGSDTQYF
TRBJ2-2 | NA | TRBD1 | TRBV5-1 | TGCGCCAGCAGCACCCGGACAGGGAACACCGGGGAGCTGTTTTTT | CASSTRTGNTGELFF
TRBJ2-5 | NA | TRBD2 | TRBV7-2 | TGTGCCAGCAGCGGCGGGGGGCCAGGGGAGACCCAGTACTTC | CASSGGGPGETQYF
TRBJ2-7 | NA | NA | TRBV4-1 | TGCGCCAGCAGCCGAGGGGGGGTTCTTGAGCAGTACTTC | CASSRGGVLEQYF
TRBJ2-1 | NA | NA | TRBV14 | TGTGCCAGCAGCCAGTCCTTGACAAGGGGGAAAGCCTACAATGAGCAGTTCTTC | CASSQSLTRGKAYNEQFF
TRBJ1-1 | NA | TRBD1 | TRBV7-3 | TGTGCCAGCAGCTTATTGGGACAGGGGGTCGCTGAAGCTTTCTTT | CASSLLGQGVAEAFF
TRBJ1-5 | NA | TRBD1 | TRBV7-2 | TGTGCCAGCAGCTTAGGGCAGGGGGGTAGCAATCAGCCCCAGCATTTT | CASSLGQGGSNQPQHF
TRBJ1-1 | NA | NA | TRBV5-4 | TGTGCCATCGGACAAGAGTTGAACACTGAAGCTTTCTTT | CAIGQELNTEAFF
TRBJ2-7 | once | NA | TRBV7-9 | TGTGCCAGCAGCTTATCGGGACCGGACGAGCAGTACTTC | CASSLSGPDEQYF
TRBJ2-2 | NA | TRBD2 | TRBV4-2 | TGTGCCAGCAGCCAAGCTGGCGGGGGGGTGAGGAACGGGGAGCTGTTTTTT | CASSQAGGGVRNGELFF
TRBJ2-7 | NA | TRBD1 | TRBV18 | TGTGCCAGCTCAACGACAGGGGGCGACTACGAGCAGTACTTC | CASSTTGGDYEQYF
TRBJ1-4 | NA | NA | TRBV6-1 | TGTGCCAGCAGAATGGAGATTTGGGAAAAACTGTTTTTT | CASRMEIWEKLFF
TRBJ1-2 | NA | TRBD1 | TRBV30 | TGTGCCTGGACCTCACCAGGGGGCCCAGGAGGGTCCGGCTACACCTTC | CAWTSPGGPGGSGYTF
TRBJ2-7 | NA | NA | TRBV19 | TGTGCCAGTAGTATAGACACGGCAGGCTACGAGCAGTACTTC | CASSIDTAGYEQYF
TRBJ1-2 | NA | TRBD1 | TRBV7-2 | TGTGCCAGCAGCTCGTTTAGGACAGGGGGCTCTGGCTACACCTTC | CASSSFRTGGSGYTF
TRBJ2-1 | NA | NA | TRBV15 | TGTGCCACCAGCACACAGACAGGTTACAATGAGCAGTTCTTC | CATSTQTGYNEQFF
TRBJ1-4 | many | NA | TRBV6-5 | TGTGCCAGCAGTTACGGGACGGGCGGGGAAAAACTGTTTTTT | CASSYGTGGEKLFF
TRBJ1-1 | NA | TRBD1 | TRBV6-5 | TGTGCCAGCAGTCCGGGGACAGGGGGCCTCACTGAAGCTTTCTTT | CASSPGTGGLTEAFF